The present T cell receptor beta chain was sequenced within a study of long-term antiretroviral therapy in people with HIV (dated by TCRdb to the early 2020s). About the study as a whole: The earliest samples were collected roughly a decade before the 2015 WHO recommendation for immediate ART, at a time when ART was usually postponed until CD4 counts fell. The cohort contributed fewer than 200 cryopreserved PBMC samples from under 35 adults with confirmed HIV infection, collected serially over a mean of approximately 6 years (range 1-12). No cross-contamination during QIAcube processing turned up in test extractions that ran a monoclonal T-cell line alongside 25 to 35 polyclonal samples. Among the approximately 30 participants with HIV, eleven were female. A retrospective serial study tested whether changes in peripheral blood TRB repertoire composition and diversity were associated with ART initiation and durable HIV suppression. Findings and caveats that apply to the study as a whole: Narrower CDR3 length ranges were observed in HIV repertoires than in controls, and an antigen-experienced repertoire with only a slight naive shift after ART was suggested by the network structure. ART initiation was associated with a significant increase in TRB diversity, but diversity stayed significantly below transplant donor controls even after long-term ART. No data were available on ART adherence, viral resistance or therapy changes, limiting inferences about post-ART repertoire changes. Limited PBMC availability meant only the TCR beta chain was sequenced, without alpha chain pairing. Samples dated from about 2004 to 2017, and the ART regimens used may be less effective than current ones. Because pre-ART samples had limited cell numbers, profiling was done on unsorted PBMC rather than on sorted CD4+ and CD8+ T cells. At every time point, the repertoire was dominated by expanded TRB clones first identified before ART initiation, although this dominance fluctuated and, in many PLHIV, declined after ART.

Spanning cysteine to phenylalanine, the CDR3 consists of 14 amino acids. The entry retains the CDR3 DNA only, 42 bases that are in frame from base 1. CDR1 and CDR2 (MNHNS, SASEGT) derive from the germline V gene. V loses 6 bases at its end and J loses 3 bases; junction bases beyond the gene matches: 4. On this clone: Its recognized antigen is unknown. Nothing much larger sits one base from this clone, and base qualities are not available.

Participants were included only if at least one PBMC sample before ART initiation and at least two post-ART samples were available. Every participant with HIV received treatment in the United States of America. Before DNA extraction, cryopreserved samples of 1-10 million PBMC were thawed and washed. At the time of the earliest PBMC sample, participants with HIV were aged between roughly 20 and 54 years. Each participant contributed PBMC samples from 1-4 timepoints before ART initiation and 2-8 timepoints after ART initiation, with a median of 7 samples. Serial HIV viral load, CD4+ T-cell count, ART history and demographic data were obtained for every participant. Using a Qiagen kit on a QIAcube, genomic DNA was extracted from unsorted PBMC, with samples processed in batches of 12. Sequencing of the TRB variable region was done with the immunoSEQ hsTCRB v3.0 assay at survey level resolution. A depth of 40,000-50,000 T-cell genomes per sample was targeted for TRB sequencing. Pooled TRB libraries were sequenced on an Illumina MiSeq with a v3 150-cycle kit. The authors' analysis ran thus. Analysis of repertoires was carried out in R inside a reproducible Nextflow workflow spanning QC, data transformation and analysis. LymphoSeq2, an R package for exploring AIRR-Seq data, was used to implement custom analyses. After excluding a few samples that yielded fewer than 5000 total TRB sequences, 190 or so HIV repertoires remained for analysis. Among the 188 retained HIV repertoires, some 60 were collected before ART initiation and 120 to 140 were collected after ART initiation. Each repertoire was downsampled to 5000 TRB nucleotide sequences, and summary statistics were averaged across 100 downsampling iterations. Only TRB sequences with CDR3 regions of at least seven amino acids were retained for analysis. A Shannon entropy-derived clonality score and the Gini coefficient were used to measure diversity. Repertoire networks linked the top 5000 CDR3 amino acid sequences whenever two sequences differed by an edit distance of one. For TRB CDR3 amino acid sequences, antigen specificity groups and MHC restriction were predicted with GLIPH2. To flag known CMV, EBV, HIV or tissue antigen associations, CDR3 amino acid sequences were matched against VDJdb and McPAS-TCR. Pre-ART, post-ART and control groups were compared with Wilcoxon signed-rank tests and Holm-Bonferroni correction. Entries here come from immuneACCESS through TCRdb and include only in-frame sequences with V and J called. Some clones fail to appear in such tables; in the studies checked, an unresolved V gene covers under half of the shortfall, and the cause of the remainder is unknown. Clone size and V and J calls were adopted from that table, with D and trimming inferred from the DNA. This sample gives some 20,000 clones in total; just over 90% of them show up just once. The ten largest account for roughly a tenth of the sample.

Source: unsorted PBMCs, taken about 4.5 years before starting antiretroviral therapy. The TCR comes from a woman aged 25 to 45 with HIV. The V and J segments used are TRBV6-1 and TRBJ1-4, and 7 junction bases match TRBD1. DNA sequence: TGTGCCAGCAGAACAGGGGCGGCTAATGAAAAACTGTTTTTT. It codes for CASRTGAANEKLFF.